This T cell receptor (beta chain) derives from a study of T cell responses to AZD1222 COVID-19 vaccine. Germline V gene sequence: CDR1 DFQATT, CDR2 SNEGSKA (reference sequence). This CDR3 is built from 15 residues. V dropped 3 bases and J dropped 2 bases, with 17 bases sitting between them. The repertoire was sequenced with immunoSEQ multiplex PCR; TCRdb's copy has only in-frame clones and lacks some. This sample has around 160,000 clones, with 88% found just once. Broader study findings: Only a handful of AZD1222 recipients, five to seven in all, had baseline seropositivity.

About this clone: Its antigen is not identified.

This receptor was taken from an adult in good health. Sequenced here: peripheral blood, sampled on day 0 of AZD1222 vaccination. The V call is TRBV20-1, the J call TRBJ2-7; the D gene is possibly TRBD2 (5 bases). CDR3 in amino acids: CSASFLHEGTYEQYF. The CDR3 DNA is TGCAGTGCTAGTTTCCTCCATGAGGGTACCTACGAGCAGTACTTC.